One and the same sample provided the 8 T cell receptor beta chains below, sequenced in a study of long-term antiretroviral therapy in people with HIV. Run at survey level, the immunoSEQ assay was version v3.0. Method: immunoSEQ multiplex PCR; TCRdb's copy keeps in-frame clones and lacks some. The table shows tens of thousands of clones, with 80% occurring only once. The sample here was unsorted PBMCs, taken 0.3 years after starting antiretroviral therapy. The receptor source for this set is a man aged 35 to 55 with HIV.

The chain combines TRBV11-2 with TRBJ2-5, with 10 nucleotides matching TRBD2. Germline CDR1 is SGHAT and CDR2 is FQNNGV. V lost 2 bases to trimming and J lost 3 bases; unmatched junction nucleotides: 6. This CDR3 has 16 amino acids. In DNA form, the CDR3 reads TGTGCCAGCAGCTTAAGCACTAGCGGGGTTGAAGAGACCCAGTACTTC. Its translation is CASSLSTSGVEETQYF.

V is TRBV7-6 and J is TRBJ2-7; D uncertain. Germline CDR1 is SGHVS and CDR2 is FNYEAQ. This CDR3 contains 15 residues. V shed 1 base and J shed 2 bases, with 12 bases lying between them. This CDR3 reads CASSLDSGVTYEQYF. The CDR3 nucleotides are TGTGCCAGCAGCTTAGATTCCGGCGTTACCTACGAGCAGTACTTC. The whole variable domain, remainder taken from reference TRBV7-6 and TRBJ2-7, is GAGVSQSPRYKVTKRGQDVALRCDPISGHVSLYWYRQALGQGPEFLTYFNYEAQQDKSGLPNDRFSAERPEGSISTLTIQRTEQRDSAMYRCASSLDSGVTYEQYFGPGTRLTVT.

This chain uses TRBV7-9 with TRBJ1-6, with TRBD1 matching 7 bases. Germline assignment: CDR1 SEHNR and CDR2 FQNEAQ (reference sequence). The ends lost 5 bases at V and 0 bases at J; junction bases unmatched: 10. This CDR3 is built from 18 residues. For the CDR3, the DNA is TGTGCCAGCAGCCTGGGGGACAGCCTAAGCTCCTATAATTCACCCCTCCACTTT. Translated, it gives CASSLGDSLSSYNSPLHF. The variable domain in full, completed from reference TRBV7-9 and TRBJ1-6, reads DTGVSQNPRHKITKRGQNVTFRCDPISEHNRLYWYRQTLGQGPEFLTYFQNEAQLEKSRLLSDRFSAERPKGSFSTLEIQRTEQGDSAMYLCASSLGDSLSSYNSPLHFGNGTRLTVT.

J is TRBJ2-7 and V is TRBV6-5, with 11 bases fitting TRBD1. Losses at the gene ends were 5 bases for V and 2 bases for J; bases not matched to a gene: 5. There are 15 residues in the CDR3. Per germline, CDR1 MNHEY and CDR2 SVGAGI. This CDR3 is CASSPPGQGAYEQYF. The CDR3 DNA follows: TGTGCCAGCAGTCCCCCGGGACAGGGGGCCTACGAGCAGTACTTC.

This clone showed up just a few times. The rearrangement uses TRBV19 and TRBJ2-7, with 7 bases aligning to TRBD1. The CDR3 loop spans 12 amino acids. J was trimmed by 9 bases and V by 4 bases; bases with no gene match: 6. CDR1 and CDR2 from the germline V gene are LNHDA and SQIVND (reference sequence). CDR3: CASSTRQGAQYF. The CDR3 DNA is TGTGCCAGTAGTACCCGACAGGGCGCGCAGTACTTC.

V and J are TRBV5-5 and TRBJ1-5; D gene uncertain. Germline-derived CDR1 and CDR2 are SGHKS and YYEKEE (reference sequence). V was shortened by 0 bases and J by 7 bases, with 11 bases between the two germline ends. This CDR3 region has 14 residues. The DNA of the CDR3 is TGTGCCAGCAGCTTGGAGGGCTTAAGCCAGCCCCAGCATTTT. It is translated as CASSLEGLSQPQHF.

In its sample, this clone was seen once. The chain couples TRBV27 to TRBJ2-7, with D possibly matching TRBD1 (7 bases). Germline V CDR1 and CDR2: MNHEY, SMNVEV (reference sequence). This CDR3 comprises 13 residues. In DNA form, the CDR3 reads TGTGCATCCAGAGGAGGGGGCACCTACGAGCAGTACTTC. Translated, it gives CASRGGGTYEQYF.

The chain carries TRBV27 and TRBJ1-1; D is possibly TRBD1 (6 bases). Trimming left V 3 bases short and J 1 base short, with 6 bases between. This CDR3 is built from 13 residues. Germline-derived CDR1 and CDR2 are MNHEY and SMNVEV (reference sequence). CDR3 nucleotides: TGTGCCAGCAGTTTCAGGGGGAACACTGAAGCTTTCTTT. Translation gives CASSFRGNTEAFF.